A single sample gave rise to the 27 T cell receptor beta chains below, sequenced in a study of CD8 T cell repertoires and HIV-1 epitope variants. Their antigen targets remain unknown. Clones were sequenced by immunoSEQ multiplex PCR, and TCRdb holds only the in-frame ones, with some missing. The sample shows about 5,500 clones, over 60% of them seen only once. Input material: cultured CD8+ T cells derived from PBMCs. These receptors originate from a male donor with HIV.

The rearrangement links TRBV6-6 to TRBJ2-1, with 9 positions matching TRBD2. The CDR3 sequence is 15 residues long. CDR1 is MNHNY and CDR2 is SVGAGI in the germline V gene (reference sequence). After removal of 6 bases from V and 7 bases from J, the junction contained 10 bases not matched to a gene. The CDR3 reads CASRLSGTSRNEQFF. CDR3 coding DNA: TGTGCCAGCAGACTCAGCGGGACTAGCAGGAATGAGCAGTTCTTC.

The J gene is TRBJ2-1, the V gene TRBV7-3, with D perhaps being TRBD1 or TRBD2 (5 bases each). V was shortened by 4 bases and J by 5 bases, with 9 bases between the two germline ends. The CDR3 has 13 amino acids. Germline CDR1 reads SGHTA; CDR2 reads FQGTGA. The CDR3 nucleotides read TGTGCCAGCAGCTCAGGGAGCAACAATGAGCAGTTCTTC. Its protein product is CASSSGSNNEQFF. Based on the CDR3 plus reference TRBV7-3 and TRBJ2-1, the full variable domain is GAGVSQTPSNKVTEKGKYVELRCDPISGHTALYWYRQSLGQGPEFLIYFQGTGAADDSGLPNDRFFAVRPEGSVSTLKIQRTERGDSAVYLCASSSGSNNEQFFGPGTRLTVL.

V gene TRBV10-3 combines with J gene TRBJ2-7; D might be TRBD1 or TRBD2, each matching 5 bases. Germline CDR1 and CDR2: ENHRY and SYGVKD. V lost 0 bases and J lost 5, with 8 bases in between. CDR3 size: 13 residues. The CDR3 nucleotides are TGTGCCATCAGTGAGTCATGGGGGAACGAGCAGTACTTC. The encoded protein is CAISESWGNEQYF.

V usage is TRBV4-3 and J usage is TRBJ1-1; tentatively, D is TRBD1 (5 bases). The CDR3 consists of 13 residues. Per the germline V gene, CDR1 is LGHNA and CDR2 is YSLEER. Trimming pared 4 bases from V and 0 bases from J, leaving 6 bases between. CDR3 coding DNA: TGCGCCAGCAGCCTGGGGGTGAACACTGAAGCTTTCTTT. Protein sequence: CASSLGVNTEAFF.

The genes are TRBV5-4 and TRBJ2-3, with 9 bases fitting TRBD2. The CDR3 has 15 residues. J was trimmed by 3 bases and V by 7 bases; bases with no gene match: 9. The germline CDR1 and CDR2 sequences are SGHNT and YYREEE (reference sequence). In DNA, the CDR3 is TGTGCCAGCGTCTATAGCGGGGGCCCTACAGATACGCAGTATTTT. This encodes CASVYSGGPTDTQYF.

Only one count was recorded for this clone. The chain combines TRBV29-1 with TRBJ1-1, with 7 nucleotides matching TRBD1. CDR3 length: 13 amino acids. The germline CDR1 and CDR2 sequences are SQVTM and ANQGSEA. Trimming removed 3 bases from V and 3 bases from J; junction bases left unmatched: 4. CDR3 DNA: TGCAGCGTTGATGACAGGGAGCACACTGAAGCTTTCTTT. Amino acids: CSVDDREHTEAFF.

The chain combines TRBV5-4 with TRBJ2-7; 7 bases are shared with TRBD1. Trimming removed 4 bases from V and 5 bases from J; junction bases left unmatched: 6. The germline gives CDR1 SGHNT, CDR2 YYREEE (reference sequence). The CDR3 consists of 13 residues. This CDR3 reads CASSQTGVNEQYF. CDR3 nucleotides: TGTGCCAGCAGCCAAACAGGGGTCAACGAGCAGTACTTC.

The chain uses TRBV11-3 and TRBJ2-3, with TRBD1 identical over 7 bases. The junction had 7 bases not matched to a gene; V was cut back by 5 bases and J by 2 bases. The CDR3 loop spans 15 amino acids. Germline lookup yields CDR1 SGHNT and CDR2 YENEEA. Written as DNA, the CDR3 is TGTGCCAGCAGCCCCCGGACAGGATACACAGATACGCAGTATTTT. Protein product: CASSPRTGYTDTQYF.

V and J are TRBV2 and TRBJ2-1; tentatively, D is TRBD1 (6 bases). CDR1 and CDR2 from the germline V gene are SNHLY and FYNNEI. The CDR3 contains 11 residues. V gave up 10 bases and J gave up 6 bases, with 10 bases separating them. CDR3 DNA sequence: TGTGCCACCGAACAGGGCAATGAGCAGTTCTTC. As protein: CATEQGNEQFF.

Only a few counts were recorded for this clone. This chain links TRBV6-5 with TRBJ2-7, with a tentative D call TRBD1 (5 bases). The germline V gene encodes CDR1 MNHEY and CDR2 SVGAGI. V was trimmed by 5 bases and J by 6 bases, leaving 8 bases between them. The CDR3 loop spans 11 amino acids. CDR3 region: CASSDRPEQYF. CDR3 bases: TGTGCCAGCAGTGACAGACCCGAGCAGTACTTC.

About this clone: One end of the junction does not line up with germline, which may come from a read error. V gene TRBV5-4 combines with J gene TRBJ2-1, with a weak D call TRBD2 (6 bases). CDR1 is SGHNT, CDR2 YYREEE, per germline (reference sequence). This CDR3 spans 16 amino acids. In DNA, the CDR3 is TGTGCCAGCAGCTCTGGAGGGCAGGGACCCTATAATGAGCAGTTCTTC. This translates into CASSSGGQGPYNEQFF.

This clone was seen only a few times. The chain carries TRBV6-5 and TRBJ2-2; TRBD1 matches at 10 bases. CDR3 length: 15 amino acids. Trimming at V came to 4 bases and at J to 7 bases, leaving 6 bases not matched to a gene. Germline V gives CDR1 MNHEY, CDR2 SVGAGI. This CDR3 reads CASSLTGGRSGELFF. CDR3 sequence (DNA): TGTGCCAGCAGTTTGACAGGGGGCAGGAGCGGGGAGCTGTTTTTT.

The J gene is TRBJ2-5, the V gene TRBV7-6; TRBD2 matches 14 bases. The V gene's germline CDR1 is SGHVS and CDR2 FNYEAQ. Trimming cost V 5 bases and J 10 bases; bases outside gene matches: 9. This CDR3 has 15 amino acids. CDR3 in amino acids: CASSPGGLAGGDQYF. The CDR3 nucleotides are TGTGCCAGCAGCCCCGGAGGACTAGCGGGGGGAGACCAGTACTTC.

The rearrangement joins TRBV11-2 to TRBJ2-1, with D possibly called TRBD1 or TRBD2 (5 bases each). CDR1 is SGHAT and CDR2 is FQNNGV in the germline V gene. Trimming pared 2 bases from V and 4 bases from J, leaving 12 bases between. The CDR3 spans 15 residues. The DNA for the CDR3 is TGTGCCAGCAGCTTACAAGAGGGACCGTACAATGAGCAGTTCTTC. This sequence encodes CASSLQEGPYNEQFF. Complete variable domain (other parts from reference TRBV11-2 and TRBJ2-1): EAGVAQSPRYKIIEKRQSVAFWCNPISGHATLYWYQQILGQGPKLLIQFQNNGVVDDSQLPKDRFSAERLKGVDSTLKIQPAKLEDSAVYLCASSLQEGPYNEQFFGPGTRLTVL.

This chain links TRBV2 with TRBJ2-1, with D uncertain. The CDR3 loop spans 13 amino acids. V was cut by 5 bases and J by 6 bases, with 11 bases left in between. CDR1 is SNHLY, CDR2 FYNNEI, per germline. CDR3 coding DNA: TGTGCCAGCAGTTTAGGTAGTGCCAATGAGCAGTTCTTC. Its protein is CASSLGSANEQFF.

The chain recombines TRBV9 with TRBJ1-1; D is unclear. Germline loops: CDR1 SGDLS, CDR2 YYNGEE. V dropped 4 bases and J dropped 7 bases, with 14 bases sitting between them. The CDR3 runs to 13 residues. CDR3 sequence (DNA): TGTGCCAGCAGCTCCGGACGGCCCTTTGAAGCTTTCTTT. Translated: CASSSGRPFEAFF.

The chain employs TRBV28 and TRBJ2-2, with D possibly being TRBD1 (6 bases). The germline CDR1 and CDR2 sequences are MDHEN and SYDVKM. The CDR3 is 17 amino acids. With 6 bases removed from V and 1 base from J, the gap between germline ends came to 18 bases. CDR3 DNA sequence: TGTGCCAGCAGCCATCTTAAGGGGGATGTGAACACCGGGGAGCTGTTTTTT. It yields the protein CASSHLKGDVNTGELFF.

This chain links TRBV7-9 with TRBJ1-2; no definite D call. V gave up 5 bases and J gave up 6 bases, with 22 bases separating them. This CDR3 comprises 16 residues. The germline gives CDR1 SEHNR, CDR2 FQNEAQ (reference sequence). The CDR3: CASSHAGVVGQDGYTF. In nucleotides, the CDR3 is TGTGCCAGCAGCCACGCCGGAGTGGTTGGGCAAGATGGCTACACCTTC.

The chain has TRBV27 and TRBJ2-7, with 7 bases aligning to TRBD2. Germline V gene lookup returns CDR1 MNHEY and CDR2 SMNVEV (reference sequence). The CDR3 contains 16 residues. V was clipped by 5 bases and J by 0 bases; unmatched bases: 10. The CDR3 loop reads CASSPSGSGVSYEQYF. CDR3 in DNA: TGTGCCAGCAGTCCCTCTGGGAGCGGGGTCTCCTACGAGCAGTACTTC.

The rearrangement links TRBV5-6 to TRBJ2-5, with 10 bases identical to TRBD2. The J segment lost 2 bases and the V segment lost 2 bases, leaving 0 bases of the junction unmatched. Germline V gives CDR1 SGHDT, CDR2 YYEEEE. The CDR3 sequence is 14 residues long. CDR3 sequence (DNA): TGTGCCAGCAGCTTACTAGCGGGACAAGAGACCCAGTACTTC. This gives the protein CASSLLAGQETQYF.

Relative to its sample, this clone is medium-sized (0.01 to 0.1%). The genes are TRBV28 and TRBJ2-7; TRBD2 aligns across 11 bases. Trimming cost V 2 bases and J 3 bases; bases outside gene matches: 3. Germline CDR1 is MDHEN and CDR2 is SYDVKM. The CDR3 spans 15 residues. The CDR3 spells CASSLLAGGLYEQYF. CDR3 DNA: TGTGCCAGCAGTTTACTAGCGGGGGGTCTCTACGAGCAGTACTTC. The variable domain in full, with the rest retrieved from reference TRBV28 and TRBJ2-7, is DVKVTQSSRYLVKRTGEKVFLECVQDMDHENMFWYRQDPGLGLRLIYFSYDVKMKEKGDIPEGYSVSREKKERFSLILESASTNQTSMYLCASSLLAGGLYEQYFGPGTRLTVT.

CDR3 coding DNA: TGTGCCAGCAGCTTACTCACGGGTGAGCAGTTCTTC. Its translation: CASSLLTGEQFF. The rearrangement joins TRBV7-9 to TRBJ2-1; D gene unclear. The length of the CDR3 is 12 residues. From germline, CDR1 is SEHNR and CDR2 FQNEAQ (reference sequence). Trimming pared 2 bases from V and 9 bases from J, leaving 8 bases between. The full variable domain, completed using reference TRBV7-9 and TRBJ2-1, is DTGVSQNPRHKITKRGQNVTFRCDPISEHNRLYWYRQTLGQGPEFLTYFQNEAQLEKSRLLSDRFSAERPKGSFSTLEIQRTEQGDSAMYLCASSLLTGEQFFGPGTRLTVL.

The chain uses TRBV19 and TRBJ2-1; D uncertain. The CDR3 contains 11 residues. Germline loops: CDR1 LNHDA, CDR2 SQIVND (reference sequence). The germline V and J ends were trimmed by 5 bases and 6 bases, with 5 bases remaining between them. CDR3 bases: TGTGCCAGTAGTCAGAGCAATGAGCAGTTCTTC. As protein: CASSQSNEQFF.

V is TRBV28 and J is TRBJ2-1; D not resolved. The CDR3 length is 12 residues. With 8 bases removed from V and 2 bases from J, the gap between germline ends came to 7 bases. CDR1 and CDR2 (germline): MDHEN, SYDVKM. The CDR3 is CASGETYNEQFF. The CDR3 region has the DNA TGTGCCAGCGGGGAAACCTACAATGAGCAGTTCTTC.

The chain uses TRBV28 and TRBJ1-5; D remains ambiguous. The CDR3 totals 17 residues. V lost 7 bases and J lost 0, with 19 bases in between. Per germline, CDR1 MDHEN and CDR2 SYDVKM. The CDR3 bases are TGTGCCAGCAATTCGGACGCCTGGCCCTATAGCAATCAGCCCCAGCATTTT. Translated: CASNSDAWPYSNQPQHF.

The rearrangement uses TRBV7-9 and TRBJ2-1; TRBD2 might be the D (6 bases). The CDR3 extends over 15 amino acids. The germline V gene has CDR1 SEHNR and CDR2 FQNEAQ (reference sequence). V lost 6 bases, J lost 5 bases, and 17 bases lay in between. CDR3 coding DNA: TGTGCCAGCAGGACCGGGACTGTGATGGACAATGAGCAGTTCTTC. Translation gives CASRTGTVMDNEQFF.

In this sample, this clone turned up a few times. The rearrangement joins TRBV25-1 to TRBJ1-2; possibly TRBD1 for D (6 bases). The CDR3 covers 15 residues. Between the trimmed V and J ends, which lost 2 bases and 4 bases, there was a span of 14 bases. From germline, CDR1 is MGHDK and CDR2 SYGVNS. CDR3: CASSEGPRGGYGYTF. DNA of the CDR3: TGTGCCAGCAGTGAAGGCCCCAGGGGAGGCTATGGCTACACCTTC.